This entry concerns a single T cell receptor (beta chain). The target antigen is unknown. The investigators amplified TCR beta CDR3 regions from RNA transcripts. HTBI primers were employed in a first-round RT-PCR of the TCR CDR3. TCRdb recomputed calls from the multiplex PCR reads with MiXCR, one row per CDR3 protein. The profile covers hundreds of thousands of distinct CDR3 sequences, with approximately 24% appearing a single time and approximately 10% taken by the ten largest. The data belong to a study of T cells in Graves' hyperthyroidism and ophthalmopathy. Orbital computed tomography, thyroid ultrasound, serum thyroxine and TRAb, and clinical symptoms together informed the diagnoses. Germline lookup yields CDR1 SQVTM and CDR2 ANQGSEA. This CDR3 contains 11 residues. The V gene lost 1 base and the J gene lost 7 bases, with 8 bases spanning the gap. Findings and limits, study-wide: Classification by a 13 V-J model distinguished ophthalmopathy from stable hyperthyroidism.

The sample was blood. The receptor's source is a woman aged 25 to 39 with Graves' ophthalmopathy. V is TRBV29-1 and J is TRBJ2-7; no definite D call. The CDR3 is CSVEGPGEQYF. CDR3 DNA sequence: TGCAGCGTTGAAGGTCCGGGTGAGCAGTACTTC.